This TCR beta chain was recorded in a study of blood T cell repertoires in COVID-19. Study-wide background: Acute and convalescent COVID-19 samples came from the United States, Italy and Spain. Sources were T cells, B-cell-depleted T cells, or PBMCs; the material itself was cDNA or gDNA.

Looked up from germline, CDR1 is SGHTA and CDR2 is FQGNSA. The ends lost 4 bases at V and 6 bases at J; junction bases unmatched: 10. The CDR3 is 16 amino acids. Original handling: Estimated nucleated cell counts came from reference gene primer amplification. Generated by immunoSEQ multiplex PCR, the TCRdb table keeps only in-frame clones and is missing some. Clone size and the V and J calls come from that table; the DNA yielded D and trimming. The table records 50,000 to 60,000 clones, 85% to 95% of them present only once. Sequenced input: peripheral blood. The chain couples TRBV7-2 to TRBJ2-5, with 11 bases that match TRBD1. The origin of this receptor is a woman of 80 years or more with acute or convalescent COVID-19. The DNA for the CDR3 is TGTGCCAGCAGCTCCCGGACAGGGGGCGACGGAAAGACCCAGTACTTC. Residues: CASSSRTGGDGKTQYF.